One and the same sample provided the 21 T cell receptor beta chains below, sequenced in a study of blood T cell repertoires in COVID-19. Sequencing used immunoSEQ multiplex PCR; TCRdb keeps in-frame clones, though not all of them. The table records about 220,000 clones, 70% to 90% of them present only once. The source material was peripheral blood. These receptors came from a woman in her fifties or sixties with COVID-19, enrolled during active disease.

The V call is TRBV4-3, the J call TRBJ1-2; 8 bases match TRBD1. The CDR3 spans 14 residues. The germline CDR1 and CDR2 sequences are LGHNA and YSLEER. V lost 0 bases, J lost 7 bases, and 4 bases stayed unmatched. CDR3 nucleotide sequence: TGCGCCAGCAGCCAAGACAGGGGGCACGCTGGCTACACCTTC. This codes for CASSQDRGHAGYTF.

CDR3 in amino acids: CASSTTGLSTGTQYF. CDR3 sequence (DNA): TGTGCCAGTAGCACTACGGGACTCTCAACGGGGACCCAGTACTTC. The V call is TRBV19, the J call TRBJ2-5; D might be TRBD2 (6 bases). CDR1 is LNHDA and CDR2 is SQIVND in the germline V gene (reference sequence). V dropped 6 bases and J dropped 7 bases, with 21 bases sitting between them. This CDR3 spans 15 amino acids.

This chain links TRBV7-8 with TRBJ2-3; D is possibly TRBD2 (7 bases). The CDR3 sequence is 14 residues long. V was trimmed by 4 bases and J by 6 bases, leaving 14 bases between them. Germline loops: CDR1 SGHVS, CDR2 FQNEAQ. CDR3 residues: CASSYTRGGDTQYF. Written as DNA, the CDR3 is TGTGCCAGCAGCTATACCAGGGGAGGGGATACGCAGTATTTT.

The V gene is TRBV21-1, the J gene TRBJ2-6; the table's D gene call, TRBD2, was not cross checked with the DNA. TRBV21-1 is given as a pseudogene. The CDR3 totals 16 residues. CDR3 coding DNA: TGTGCCAGCAGCAAAGGTGAGTTATCTGGGGCCAACGTCCTGACTTTC. Its translation is CASSKGELSGANVLTF.

The chain has TRBV19 and TRBJ2-1; a weak D match, TRBD2 (6 bases). CDR3 length: 13 amino acids. V was cut by 1 base and J by 12 bases, with 13 bases left in between. Germline values: CDR1 LNHDA, CDR2 SQIVND (reference sequence). CDR3 in amino acids: CASSIGGVQVQFF. The CDR3 DNA reads as TGTGCCAGTAGTATAGGGGGGGTGCAGGTGCAGTTCTTC.

The gene calls are TRBV30 and TRBJ2-2; D is perhaps TRBD2 (6 bases). This CDR3 has 17 residues. V was shortened by 0 bases and J by 2 bases, with 16 bases between the two germline ends. The germline gives CDR1 GTSNPN, CDR2 SVGIG (reference sequence). CDR3 in amino acids: CAWSVLKGAGNTGELFF. Here the CDR3 DNA reads TGTGCCTGGAGTGTACTCAAAGGGGCGGGAAACACCGGGGAGCTGTTTTTT.

The chain has TRBV7-9 and TRBJ2-1; tentatively, D is TRBD2 (6 bases). V gave up 4 bases and J gave up 2 bases, with 18 bases separating them. The germline CDR1 and CDR2 sequences are SEHNR and FQNEAQ (reference sequence). The CDR3 runs to 17 residues. The CDR3 DNA follows: TGTGCCAGCAGCTCGACCCTCGGGACTCAAACCTACAATGAGCAGTTCTTC. It codes for CASSSTLGTQTYNEQFF.

This clone was detected only a few times. V usage is TRBV10-1 and J usage is TRBJ2-1; 9 nucleotides align to TRBD2. The germline V gene has CDR1 WNHNN and CDR2 SYGVQD (reference sequence). The CDR3 consists of 15 residues. J was trimmed by 8 bases and V by 0 bases; bases with no gene match: 5. The CDR3: CASSESGRGGDEQFF. In nucleotides, the CDR3 is TGCGCCAGCAGTGAGTCGGGGCGGGGGGGCGATGAGCAGTTCTTC.

This clone was seen only once. J is TRBJ2-1 and V is TRBV13; 7 bases are shared with TRBD2. With 4 bases clipped from V and 12 bases from J, the junction kept 15 bases outside the gene matches. The CDR3 length is 15 residues. Germline-derived CDR1 and CDR2 are PRHDT and FYEKMQ (reference sequence). In nucleotides, the CDR3 is TGTGCCAGCAGCTCACGTGAGCGGGGAACAATGAGGCAGTTCTTC. This codes for CASSSRERGTMRQFF.

This clone has only a few counts. The V and J genes are TRBV5-1 and TRBJ1-1; D may be TRBD1 (5 bases). The germline CDR1 and CDR2 sequences are SGHRS and YFSETQ. The CDR3 contains 13 residues. The V end was cut by 6 bases, the J end by 3 bases, with 12 bases between. CDR3 residues: CASTGQGYTEAFF. CDR3 coding DNA: TGCGCCAGCACCGGTCAGGGTTACACTGAAGCTTTCTTT.

CDR3 in amino acids: CAWSPFGNTEAFF. The CDR3 DNA reads TGTGCCTGGAGTCCCTTCGGGAACACTGAAGCTTTCTTT. V gene TRBV30 combines with J gene TRBJ1-1; D not resolved. V was pared by 2 bases and J by 1 base, with 8 bases between. Germline loops: CDR1 GTSNPN, CDR2 SVGIG (reference sequence). The CDR3 contains 13 residues.

The rearrangement joins TRBV5-1 to TRBJ1-4; 7 nucleotides line up with TRBD1. Germline loops: CDR1 SGHRS, CDR2 YFSETQ. The junction had 8 bases not matched to a gene; V was cut back by 4 bases and J by 5 bases. The CDR3 loop spans 15 amino acids. In DNA, the CDR3 is TGCGCCAGCAGCCAGGGGGTAGGGGGCAATGAAAAACTGTTTTTT. Encoded protein: CASSQGVGGNEKLFF. The complete variable domain, with remaining parts taken from reference TRBV5-1 and TRBJ1-4, reads KAGVTQTPRYLIKTRGQQVTLSCSPISGHRSVSWYQQTPGQGLQFLFEYFSETQRNKGNFPGRFSGRQFSNSRSEMNVSTLELGDSALYLCASSQGVGGNEKLFFGSGTQLSVL.

This chain connects TRBV12-3 or TRBV12-4 to TRBJ1-4; D gene unclear. The CDR3 runs 10 residues. V lost 8 bases and J 5 bases, leaving 3 bases between the germline ends. The CDR3 loop reads CASGNEKLFF. The DNA of the CDR3 is TGTGCCAGCGGCAATGAAAAACTGTTTTTT.

The chain has TRBV3-1 (or the pseudogene TRBV3-2) and TRBJ2-5; 9 nucleotides align to TRBD1. Germline CDR1 and CDR2: LGHDT and YNNKEL (reference sequence). Germline trimming cut 4 bases from V and 7 bases from J; bases unmatched to any gene: 7. The CDR3 sequence is 14 residues long. The CDR3 loop is CASSPRDREGTQYF. The CDR3 DNA sequence: TGTGCCAGCAGCCCCCGGGACAGGGAGGGGACCCAGTACTTC.

V and J are TRBV4-3 and TRBJ1-2; maybe TRBD1 (5 bases). V lost 4 bases, J lost 7 bases, and 16 bases lay in between. The CDR3 is 14 amino acids. CDR1 is LGHNA and CDR2 is YSLEER in the germline V gene. The CDR3 loop reads CASSLGTLSGGYTF. Written as DNA, the CDR3 is TGCGCCAGCAGCCTAGGGACTCTTTCTGGTGGCTACACCTTC.

J is TRBJ2-3 and V is TRBV28, with TRBD2 as a possible D gene (7 bases). Germline V gene sequence: CDR1 MDHEN, CDR2 SYDVKM. This CDR3 is 14 amino acids long. Trimming removed 5 bases at V and 10 bases at J, with 19 bases between. The CDR3 spells CASSPQVGGGAQYF. The CDR3 DNA is TGTGCCAGCAGTCCCCAGGTGGGGGGGGGCGCGCAGTATTTT.

V is TRBV27 and J is TRBJ2-7; 7 nucleotides match TRBD1. The V and J ends lost 3 bases and 5 bases, in that order; junction bases with no gene match: 7. CDR1 is MNHEY and CDR2 is SMNVEV in the germline V gene (reference sequence). The CDR3 sequence is 14 residues long. CDR3 residues: CASSFTRQGNEQYF. The CDR3 DNA reads TGTGCCAGCAGTTTCACTAGACAGGGCAACGAGCAGTACTTC.

This clone was counted a few times. CDR3 loop: CASSYRSSNQPQHF. CDR3 nucleotides: TGTGCCAGCAGTTACCGGAGTAGCAATCAGCCCCAGCATTTT. The rearrangement links TRBV6-5 to TRBJ1-5, with D unresolved. The germline V gene encodes CDR1 MNHEY and CDR2 SVGAGI. Trimming shortened V by 2 bases and J by 0 bases, and 5 bases separated the two germline ends. This CDR3 comprises 14 residues.

This chain connects TRBV6-2 or TRBV6-3 to TRBJ1-2, with 7 nucleotides matching TRBD1. The CDR3 sequence is 16 residues long. Germline V gives CDR1 MNHEY, CDR2 SVGEGT. V trimming: 6 bases; J trimming: 6 bases; junction bases outside the gene matches: 16. The CDR3 spells CASSHLLTGSADGYTF. The DNA for the CDR3 is TGTGCCAGCAGCCACCTGCTGACAGGGTCTGCTGATGGCTACACCTTC.

V usage is TRBV28 and J usage is TRBJ1-1; 9 nucleotides align to TRBD1. Looked up from germline, CDR1 is MDHEN and CDR2 is SYDVKM. V shed 6 bases and J 8 bases; nucleotides not matched to a gene: 13. There are 15 residues in the CDR3. CDR3 nucleotide sequence: TGTGCCAGCAGAGACTTCCGGGACAGGGCTCCCGAAGCTTTCTTT. Its protein product is CASRDFRDRAPEAFF.

The chain couples TRBV29-1 to TRBJ2-3; D perhaps matches TRBD1 (6 bases). V lost 2 bases to trimming and J lost 5 bases, with 11 bases between them. This CDR3 contains 13 residues. CDR1 SQVTM and CDR2 ANQGSEA come from the germline V gene. Here the CDR3 DNA reads TGCAGCGTTGAATGGGGGCAGGGAGATACGCAGTATTTT. This encodes CSVEWGQGDTQYF.